The 22 T cell receptor beta chains listed next were all sequenced from one sample in a study of cytomegalovirus exposure and HLA in healthy donors. PCR primers comprised 60 Vbeta and 13 Jbeta primers. Generated by immunoSEQ multiplex PCR, the TCRdb table keeps only in-frame clones and is missing some. The profile shows approximately 59,000 clones, 60% to 70% of them singletons. Sequenced sample: PBMCs. These receptor sequences come from a man between 35 and 55 years old in good health and CMV-seropositive.

This clone was observed a few times. This chain links TRBV7-9 with TRBJ2-1; weak D call: TRBD2 (6 bases). The CDR3 is 16 residues long. The germline V gene encodes CDR1 SEHNR and CDR2 FQNEAQ (reference sequence). The germline V and J ends were trimmed by 0 bases and 6 bases, with 15 bases remaining between them. The CDR3 region is CASSLAASGQPNEQFF. In nucleotides, the CDR3 is TGTGCCAGCAGCTTAGCGGCCAGCGGGCAACCCAATGAGCAGTTCTTC.

V is TRBV6-6 and J is TRBJ1-2, with D possibly being TRBD1 (5 bases). CDR3 length: 13 residues. Between the trimmed V and J ends, which lost 2 bases and 4 bases, there was a span of 8 bases. Germline V gene lookup returns CDR1 MNHNY and CDR2 SVGAGI (reference sequence). CDR3 protein: CASSYDSLYGYTF. The CDR3 DNA is TGTGCCAGCAGTTACGACAGCCTCTATGGCTACACCTTC.

This chain links TRBV23-1 with TRBJ2-3; D ambiguous. TRBV23-1 is placed among ORFs of uncertain function. The V end lost 10 bases, the J end lost 7 bases, and 27 bases lay between the germline ends. The CDR3 is made up of 16 amino acids. CDR3 amino acids: CANRALKLGPSHTQYF. The CDR3 bases are TGCGCCAACCGCGCGCTCAAACTGGGCCCATCCCATACGCAGTATTTT.

This chain uses TRBV4-2 with TRBJ2-5; D gene uncertain. The CDR3 is 15 amino acids. Germline-derived CDR1 and CDR2 are LGHNA and YNFKEQ. The ends were cut back, 1 base at V and 0 bases at J, with 9 bases in the middle. As DNA, the CDR3 is TGTGCCAGCAGCCAAGTTGACACATACCAAGAGACCCAGTACTTC. Its protein is CASSQVDTYQETQYF.

This clone was recorded at least ten times. The V and J genes are TRBV27 and TRBJ2-7; perhaps TRBD1 as D (6 bases). The germline gives CDR1 MNHEY, CDR2 SMNVEV (reference sequence). The CDR3 is 13 residues long. V dropped 5 bases and J dropped 3 bases, with 11 bases sitting between them. CDR3 DNA: TGTGCCAGCAGTAGGGGGTCTGGCTACGAGCAGTACTTC. Translated: CASSRGSGYEQYF.

This clone was seen only once. The genes are TRBV19 and TRBJ1-5; D unresolved. The V end was cut by 3 bases, the J end by 4 bases, with 7 bases between. The CDR3 extends over 13 amino acids. Germline V gene sequence: CDR1 LNHDA, CDR2 SQIVND (reference sequence). The CDR3 reads CASSIGGNQPQHF. DNA of the CDR3: TGTGCCAGTAGTATCGGTGGTAATCAGCCCCAGCATTTT. Together with reference TRBV19 and TRBJ1-5, the CDR3 gives the full variable domain: DGGITQSPKYLFRKEGQNVTLSCEQNLNHDAMYWYRQDPGQGLRLIYYSQIVNDFQKGDIAEGYSVSREKKESFPLTVTSAQKNPTAFYLCASSIGGNQPQHFGDGTRLSIL.

CDR3 in DNA: TGTGCCAGCAGTGGGGGGACTAGCGGGAGTTACGTCGGCCACGAGCAGTACTTC. Residues: CASSGGTSGSYVGHEQYF. This chain joins TRBV6-1 and TRBJ2-7; TRBD2 aligns across 14 bases. After removal of 4 bases from V and 5 bases from J, the junction contained 13 bases not matched to a gene. The CDR3 is 18 amino acids. CDR1 and CDR2 from the germline V gene are MNHNS and SASEGT.

The V call is TRBV5-1, the J call TRBJ1-1, with D unresolved. CDR1 SGHRS and CDR2 YFSETQ come from the germline V gene. Between the trimmed V and J ends, which lost 0 bases and 4 bases, there was a span of 13 bases. The length of the CDR3 is 15 residues. The CDR3 spells CASSLVPGFGTEAFF. The CDR3 region has the DNA TGCGCCAGCAGCTTGGTCCCAGGTTTTGGCACTGAAGCTTTCTTT.

This chain links TRBV7-3 with TRBJ2-2, with D possibly TRBD1 on 5 matching bases. Germline V gene lookup returns CDR1 SGHTA and CDR2 FQGTGA. The CDR3 has 16 residues. The V end was cut by 5 bases, the J end by 3 bases, with 16 bases between. CDR3 sequence: CASSPRQGMDTGELFF. CDR3 sequence (DNA): TGTGCCAGCAGCCCTCGCCAGGGCATGGACACCGGGGAGCTGTTTTTT.

The chain uses TRBV6-1 and TRBJ2-5; 7 nucleotides align to TRBD2. The closer fit of TRBJ2-7 to the DNA end suggests the J call may be wrong. Germline CDR1 reads MNHNS; CDR2 reads SASEGT. The CDR3 runs to 15 residues. This CDR3 is CASSEWRLAHYEQYF. In DNA, the CDR3 is TGTGCCAGCAGTGAATGGCGACTAGCTCACTACGAGCAGTACTTC.

The rearrangement uses TRBV6-5 and TRBJ1-2; TRBD1 aligns across 8 bases. From germline, CDR1 is MNHEY and CDR2 SVGAGI. V dropped 7 bases and J dropped 7; count of bases not matched to a gene: 14. The CDR3 extends over 15 amino acids. CDR3 in DNA: TGTGCCAGCACTCGTAGCAGGGGGCATTCCAGTGGCTACACCTTC. It yields the protein CASTRSRGHSSGYTF.

This rearrangement joins TRBV14 to TRBJ2-5, with D maybe TRBD1 (6 bases). The CDR3 has 14 amino acids. V was shortened by 1 base and J by 5 bases, with 11 bases between the two germline ends. CDR1 is SGHDN, CDR2 FVKESK, per germline. This chain's CDR3 is CASSQVTGYETQYF. CDR3 nucleotides: TGTGCCAGCAGCCAAGTAACAGGGTACGAGACCCAGTACTTC.

Details on this clone: Other DNA sequences from this sample encode an identical CDR3 as well. The gene calls are TRBV5-4 and TRBJ1-1; D gene ambiguous. CDR1 is SGHNT and CDR2 is YYREEE in the germline V gene (reference sequence). The CDR3 has 13 residues. V was clipped by 1 base and J by 5 bases, with 9 bases between them. The CDR3 nucleotides are TGTGCCAGCAGCTTGTGGGGAGGGACTGAAGCTTTCTTT. Encoded protein: CASSLWGGTEAFF. The full variable domain, rest sourced from reference TRBV5-4 and TRBJ1-1, is ETGVTQSPTHLIKTRGQQVTLRCSSQSGHNTVSWYQQALGQGPQFIFQYYREEENGRGNFPPRFSGLQFPNYSSELNVNALELDDSALYLCASSLWGGTEAFFGQGTRLTVV.

The chain uses TRBV5-1 and TRBJ2-2; 11 bases are a match to TRBD2. The CDR3 has 17 amino acids. The trim removed 0 bases at V and 3 bases at J, leaving 4 bases unmatched. Germline lookup yields CDR1 SGHRS and CDR2 YFSETQ. The CDR3 sequence: CASSLGTSGPYTGELFF. The CDR3 DNA follows: TGCGCCAGCAGCTTGGGGACTAGCGGGCCTTACACCGGGGAGCTGTTTTTT.

V is TRBV5-3 and J is TRBJ2-5, with unresolved D. TRBV5-3 is flagged as an ORF with uncertain function. There are 16 residues in the CDR3. Trimming shortened V by 4 bases and J by 7 bases, and 23 bases separated the two germline ends. CDR3 in amino acids: CARSPENAPPHTTQYF. The CDR3 bases are TGTGCCAGAAGCCCGGAGAACGCCCCCCCCCATACGACCCAGTACTTC.

The rearrangement links TRBV30 to TRBJ2-4; D remains ambiguous. CDR1 is GTSNPN, CDR2 SVGIG, per germline (reference sequence). V was shortened by 2 bases and J by 5 bases, with 7 bases between the two germline ends. CDR3 length: 12 amino acids. DNA of the CDR3: TGTGCCTGGAGTTTGGGCCAAAACATTCAGTACTTC. The encoded protein is CAWSLGQNIQYF.

This chain links TRBV9 with TRBJ2-1, with a tentative D call TRBD1 (5 bases). The germline CDR1 and CDR2 sequences are SGDLS and YYNGEE. The germline V and J ends were trimmed by 1 base and 0 bases, with 8 bases remaining between them. The CDR3 is 15 residues long. DNA of the CDR3: TGTGCCAGCAGCGTATCAGGGCCCTCCTACAATGAGCAGTTCTTC. Residues: CASSVSGPSYNEQFF.

This clone was detected a few times. The chain joins TRBV9 to TRBJ2-5; D might be TRBD1 (6 bases). The CDR3 runs to 15 residues. Trimming removed 0 bases at V and 4 bases at J, with 13 bases between. Germline loops: CDR1 SGDLS, CDR2 YYNGEE. The CDR3 sequence is CASSVDGTGRETQYF. As DNA, the CDR3 is TGTGCCAGCAGCGTAGATGGTACAGGGAGAGAGACCCAGTACTTC.

The rearrangement uses TRBV9 and TRBJ1-2, with 7 bases lining up with TRBD1. The CDR3 runs 15 residues. Germline CDR1 SGDLS, CDR2 YYNGEE. Trimming cost V 6 bases and J 3 bases; bases outside gene matches: 11. The chain's CDR3 is CASTRQGNMDYGYTF. CDR3 DNA: TGTGCCAGCACCCGACAGGGAAACATGGACTATGGCTACACCTTC.

J is TRBJ2-7 and V is TRBV9, with 12 bases that match TRBD2. This CDR3 comprises 15 residues. Germline V CDR1 and CDR2: SGDLS, YYNGEE. J lost 3 bases, V lost 0 bases, and 1 base had no gene match. As DNA, the CDR3 is TGTGCCAGCAGCGTAGGACTAGCGGGAGACTACGAGCAGTACTTC. Its translation: CASSVGLAGDYEQYF. Based on the CDR3 plus reference TRBV9 and TRBJ2-7, the full variable domain is DSGVTQTPKHLITATGQRVTLRCSPRSGDLSVYWYQQSLDQGLQFLIQYYNGEERAKGNILERFSAQQFPDLHSELNLSSLELGDSALYFCASSVGLAGDYEQYFGPGTRLTVT.

The CDR3 is CSVEAGGDEQFF. CDR3 nucleotides: TGCAGCGTTGAGGCGGGAGGGGATGAGCAGTTCTTC. The chain has TRBV29-1 and TRBJ2-1; TRBD2 agrees at 9 bases. Trimming at V came to 3 bases and at J to 8 bases, leaving 2 bases not matched to a gene. Germline CDR1 reads SQVTM; CDR2 reads ANQGSEA. This CDR3 has 12 residues.

The chain employs TRBV7-6 and TRBJ2-3; D is perhaps TRBD1 (6 bases). The V end was cut by 1 base, the J end by 6 bases, with 17 bases between. The CDR3 runs to 16 residues. Per the germline V gene, CDR1 is SGHVS and CDR2 is FNYEAQ. This chain's CDR3 is CASSLVRQVGEDTQYF. CDR3 bases: TGTGCCAGCAGCTTAGTCCGACAGGTTGGAGAGGATACGCAGTATTTT.